The clone carrying this T cell receptor beta chain has ten or more counts. Its target is unknown. The CDR3 spans 14 residues. J lost 6 bases, V lost 3 bases, and 5 bases had no gene match. Germline CDR1 SQVTM, CDR2 ANQGSEA. The record originates from a study of blood T cells in healthy people across ages. General study findings and limits: TCR beta diversity, measured per million T cells, fell in a roughly linear way with age. With unsorted PBMCs, a conclusive comparison of naive versus antigen-experienced cells was not possible.

Next came a second PCR, run for roughly 6 to 11 cycles, which used a sample-barcoded 5' primer along with a J-beta primer mix. A single record per CDR3 protein comes from TCRdb applying MiXCR to the 5' RACE reads. The table lists 1.5 million to 2 million distinct CDR3 sequences, about 28% of them singletons. The sample providers were healthy Caucasian people from Russia, aged roughly 6 to 90. Total RNA, at least 5 micrograms per sample, was extracted from PBMCs. V and J are TRBV29-1 and TRBJ2-1, with 10 bases lining up with TRBD1. This clonotype was sampled from a woman aged 30 to 39 in good health. Sequenced: blood. The CDR3 here is CSVERTGGGNEQFF. The CDR3 DNA reads TGCAGCGTTGAGAGGACAGGGGGAGGCAATGAGCAGTTCTTC.